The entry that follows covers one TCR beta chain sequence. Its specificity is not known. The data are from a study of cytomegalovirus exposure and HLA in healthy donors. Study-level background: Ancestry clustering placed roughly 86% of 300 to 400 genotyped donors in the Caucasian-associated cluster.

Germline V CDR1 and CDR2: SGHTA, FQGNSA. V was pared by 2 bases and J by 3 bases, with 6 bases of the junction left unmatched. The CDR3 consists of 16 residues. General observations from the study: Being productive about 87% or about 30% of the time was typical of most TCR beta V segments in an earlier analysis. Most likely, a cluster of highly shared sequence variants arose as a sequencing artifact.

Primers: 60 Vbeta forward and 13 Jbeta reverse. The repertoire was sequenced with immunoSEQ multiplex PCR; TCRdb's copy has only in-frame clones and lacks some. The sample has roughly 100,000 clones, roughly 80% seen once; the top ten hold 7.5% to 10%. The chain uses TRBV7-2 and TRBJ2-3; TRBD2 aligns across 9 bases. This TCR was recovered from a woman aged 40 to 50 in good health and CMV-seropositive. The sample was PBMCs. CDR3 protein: CASSLISGSRTDTQYF. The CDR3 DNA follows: TGTGCCAGCAGCTTAATTAGCGGGAGCAGAACAGATACGCAGTATTTT. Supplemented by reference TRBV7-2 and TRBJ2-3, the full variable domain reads GAGVSQSPSNKVTEKGKDVELRCDPISGHTALYWYRQSLGQGLEFLIYFQGNSAPDKSGLPSDRFSAERTGGSVSTLTIQRTQQEDSAVYLCASSLISGSRTDTQYFGPGTRLTVL.